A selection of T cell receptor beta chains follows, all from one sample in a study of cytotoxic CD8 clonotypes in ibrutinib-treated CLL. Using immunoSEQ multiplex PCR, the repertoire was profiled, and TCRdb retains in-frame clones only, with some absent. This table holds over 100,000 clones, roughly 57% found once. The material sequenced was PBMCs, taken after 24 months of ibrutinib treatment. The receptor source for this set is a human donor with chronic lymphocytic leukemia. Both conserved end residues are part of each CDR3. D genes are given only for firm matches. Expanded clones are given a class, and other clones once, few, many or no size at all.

CDR3: CASSRAGVYEQYF
DNA: TGTGCCAGCAGTCGCGCTGGGGTCTACGAGCAGTACTTC
size: .
J: TRBJ2-7
V: TRBV7-2
D: .

CDR3: CSAGFYEQYF
DNA: TGCAGTGCGGGGTTCTACGAGCAGTACTTC
size: few
J: TRBJ2-7
V: TRBV20-1
D: .

CDR3: CASSVAGTGGSPLHF
DNA: TGTGCCAGCAGCGTGGCCGGGACAGGAGGGTCACCCCTCCACTTT
size: .
J: TRBJ1-6
V: TRBV9
D: TRBD1

CDR3: CASSPQGWGEQFF
DNA: TGTGCCAGCAGCCCACAGGGTTGGGGGGAGCAGTTCTTC
size: .
J: TRBJ2-1
V: TRBV14
D: .

CDR3: CASSPLAGFAETQYF
DNA: TGCGCCAGCAGCCCTCTAGCGGGGTTCGCGGAGACCCAGTACTTC
size: .
J: TRBJ2-5
V: TRBV4-1
D: TRBD2

CDR3: CASSLAVAGFETQYF
DNA: TGCGCCAGCAGCTTGGCCGTGGCAGGCTTCGAGACCCAGTACTTC
size: .
J: TRBJ2-5
V: TRBV5-1
D: .

CDR3: CASSFDSGATYNEQFF
DNA: TGTGCCAGCAGCTTCGATAGCGGGGCGACCTACAATGAGCAGTTCTTC
size: .
J: TRBJ2-1
V: TRBV5-4
D: TRBD2

CDR3: CASIGGLGSPLHF
DNA: TGTGCCAGCATCGGAGGGTTGGGTTCACCCCTCCACTTT
size: .
J: TRBJ1-6
V: TRBV6-1
D: .

CDR3: CASYFRDNQPQHF
DNA: TGTGCCAGCTACTTCCGGGACAATCAGCCCCAGCATTTT
size: .
J: TRBJ1-5
V: TRBV6-6
D: .

CDR3: CAWSLAYEQYF
DNA: TGTGCCTGGAGTTTAGCGTACGAGCAGTACTTC
size: few
J: TRBJ2-7
V: TRBV30
D: .

CDR3: CASRFDGFGSPLHF
DNA: TGTGCCAGCAGATTCGACGGTTTTGGATCACCCCTCCACTTT
size: once
J: TRBJ1-6
V: TRBV6-1
D: .

CDR3: CASSAQQLSGANVLTF
DNA: TGTGCCAGCAGCGCACAACAACTCTCTGGGGCCAACGTCCTGACTTTC
size: .
J: TRBJ2-6
V: TRBV7-3
D: .

CDR3: CSVEGTWGYTF
DNA: TGCAGCGTTGAGGGCACCTGGGGCTACACCTTC
size: .
J: TRBJ1-2
V: TRBV29-1
D: .

CDR3: CASSTLARGTEAFF
DNA: TGTGCCAGCAGTACTCTGGCCCGGGGTACTGAAGCTTTCTTT
size: .
J: TRBJ1-1
V: TRBV7-9
D: .

CDR3: CASSVESGGNYEQYF
DNA: TGTGCCAGCAGCGTAGAGAGCGGGGGAAACTACGAGCAGTACTTC
size: .
J: TRBJ2-7
V: TRBV9
D: TRBD2

CDR3: CAWSRQESSNQPQHF
DNA: TGTGCCTGGTCTAGACAGGAGTCCAGCAATCAGCCCCAGCATTTT
size: .
J: TRBJ1-5
V: TRBV30
D: .

CDR3: CASSVGGLIPETQYF
DNA: TGTGCCAGCAGCGTAGGCGGACTTATCCCGGAGACCCAGTACTTC
size: .
J: TRBJ2-5
V: TRBV9
D: .

CDR3: CASSLQGSSYEQYF
DNA: TGCGCCAGCAGCTTACAGGGGAGCTCCTACGAGCAGTACTTC
size: .
J: TRBJ2-7
V: TRBV5-1
D: TRBD1

CDR3: CASSTRDRSRGEQYF
DNA: TGTGCCAGCAGTACTCGCGACAGGAGCCGGGGGGAGCAGTACTTC
size: .
J: TRBJ2-7
V: TRBV2
D: .

CDR3: CSVGTGMNTEAFF
DNA: TGCAGCGTCGGGACAGGGATGAACACTGAAGCTTTCTTT
size: few
J: TRBJ1-1
V: TRBV29-1
D: TRBD1

CDR3: CASSKTGIDNEQFF
DNA: TGTGCCAGCAGCAAAACCGGGATAGACAATGAGCAGTTCTTC
size: .
J: TRBJ2-1
V: TRBV11-3
D: .

CDR3: CASSRGGTKNIQYF
DNA: TGTGCCAGTAGTAGAGGGGGTACCAAAAACATTCAGTACTTC
size: .
J: TRBJ2-4
V: TRBV19
D: .

CDR3: CSAEASDEQYF
DNA: TGCAGTGCGGAGGCGTCCGACGAGCAGTACTTC
size: few
J: TRBJ2-7
V: TRBV20-1
D: .

CDR3: CAWSVELNTGELFF
DNA: TGTGCCTGGAGTGTAGAGCTCAACACCGGGGAGCTGTTTTTT
size: few
J: TRBJ2-2
V: TRBV30
D: .

CDR3: CASSEMGQGASEQFF
DNA: TGTGCCAGCAGTGAAATGGGACAGGGAGCCTCTGAGCAGTTCTTC
size: few
J: TRBJ2-1
V: TRBV2
D: TRBD1

CDR3: CASTGGGSYNEQFF
DNA: TGTGCCAGCACCGGGGGGGGCTCCTACAATGAGCAGTTCTTC
size: .
J: TRBJ2-1
V: TRBV6-1
D: TRBD2

CDR3: CASSEKQGAYGYTF
DNA: TGTGCCAGCAGCGAGAAACAGGGGGCATATGGCTACACCTTC
size: few
J: TRBJ1-2
V: TRBV9
D: TRBD1